These 28 T cell receptor beta chains came from one sample sequenced in a study of read filtering for tumor transcriptome and immune sequencing. From about 400 ng of RNA, a library with molecular barcoded alpha/delta and beta/gamma adaptors was made. One entry per CDR3 protein, called by TCRdb with MiXCR from the reads. The repertoire includes around 2,400 distinct CDR3 sequences, approximately 65% of them detected once, and roughly a quarter sits in the top ten. Sequences were obtained from a population of CD138-negative cells sorted from bone marrow. The origin of the receptors is a donor at least 40 years old with multiple myeloma. This table probably holds off-target reads from a library built for another chain.

The CDR3: CASSSSGPVSGADTQYF. As DNA, the CDR3 is TGTGCCAGCAGCTCTAGTGGCCCCGTTAGTGGGGCTGATACGCAGTATTTT. This chain links TRBV7-8 with TRBJ2-3, with D possibly being TRBD1 (5 bases). V lost 4 bases and J 6 bases, leaving 23 bases between the germline ends. Germline V gene sequence: CDR1 SGHVS, CDR2 FQNEAQ. CDR3 length: 17 residues.

This rearrangement joins TRBV6-5 to TRBJ2-7; D not resolved. The CDR3 has 12 amino acids. Deletions cut 6 bases from V and 2 bases from J, with 8 bases between. The germline CDR1 and CDR2 sequences are MNHEY and SVGAGI. The CDR3 bases are TGTGCCAGCAGAGACACAACCTACGAGCAGTACTTC. Residues: CASRDTTYEQYF.

This clonotype has more than one count but fewer than ten. The chain carries TRBV12-3 or TRBV12-4 and TRBJ2-1; unclear D gene. The CDR3 length is 10 residues. V was pared by 8 bases and J by 7 bases, with 6 bases between. The CDR3 nucleotides read TGTGCCAGCCGTCTTAATGAGCAGTTCTTC. It yields the protein CASRLNEQFF.

This rearrangement joins TRBV5-1 to TRBJ2-1; the match to TRBD1 covers 7 bases. The V gene's germline CDR1 is SGHRS and CDR2 YFSETQ. Unmatched junction bases numbered 5, after V lost 0 bases and J lost 11 bases. The CDR3 spans 13 residues. CDR3 in DNA: TGCGCCAGCAGCTTGGCCCAGGACAGGCAGCAGTTCTTC. It yields the protein CASSLAQDRQQFF.

The gene calls are TRBV29-1 and TRBJ2-7, with D possibly called TRBD1 or TRBD2 (5 bases each). CDR3 length equals 12 residues. Looked up from germline, CDR1 is SQVTM and CDR2 is ANQGSEA. The CDR3 here is CNASRDPYEQYF. The CDR3 DNA reads TGCAACGCCAGCCGGGACCCCTACGAGCAGTACTTC.

The rearrangement uses TRBV29-1 and TRBJ2-7; D not certain. The CDR3 spans 11 residues. Germline values: CDR1 SQVTM, CDR2 ANQGSEA. With 7 bases removed from V and 3 bases from J, the gap between germline ends came to 10 bases. The CDR3 region has the DNA TGCAGCGCCTACCAGCGCTACGAGCAGTACTTC. This sequence encodes CSAYQRYEQYF.

This clonotype occurred a few times. This CDR3 reads CASSLESLAYNEQFF. The CDR3 coding sequence is TGTGCCAGCAGCTTAGAAAGTCTAGCCTACAATGAGCAGTTCTTC. The chain joins TRBV7-2 to TRBJ2-1; no clear D. V lost 1 base and J 2 bases, leaving 9 bases between the germline ends. This CDR3 is built from 15 residues. Per germline, CDR1 SGHTA and CDR2 FQGNSA.

The V and J genes are TRBV27 and TRBJ2-1; D perhaps matches TRBD2 (6 bases). Trimming removed 4 bases at V and 0 bases at J, with 28 bases between. Germline V lookup: CDR1 MNHEY, CDR2 SMNVEV (reference sequence). The CDR3 covers 21 residues. CDR3 protein: CASSSMTGLPSPWSSYNEQFF. The CDR3 DNA follows: TGTGCCAGCAGTTCCATGACGGGACTCCCTTCCCCATGGAGCTCCTACAATGAGCAGTTCTTC.

This clonotype was counted between two and nine times. V usage is TRBV24-1 and J usage is TRBJ2-2; 8 bases map to TRBD1. Trimming at V came to 6 bases and at J to 5 bases, leaving 7 bases not matched to a gene. The CDR3 is 15 residues long. CDR1 is KGHDR, CDR2 SFDVKD, per germline. The CDR3 sequence is CATSPGQGRTGELFF. In nucleotides, the CDR3 is TGTGCCACCAGTCCTGGACAGGGAAGAACCGGGGAGCTGTTTTTT.

This clonotype has just a few counts. This chain uses TRBV20-1 with TRBJ2-7, with 7 bases fitting TRBD1. This CDR3 spans 13 amino acids. J gave up 2 bases and V 6 bases, and 7 bases lay outside the gene matches. Germline lookup yields CDR1 DFQATT and CDR2 SNEGSKA (reference sequence). The CDR3 spells CSALGTVAYEQYF. As DNA, the CDR3 is TGCAGTGCCCTAGGGACAGTTGCCTACGAGCAGTACTTC.

CDR3 amino acids: CASSLGGWDINNEQFF. Here the CDR3 DNA reads TGCGCCAGCAGCTTGGGAGGATGGGACATTAACAATGAGCAGTTCTTC. The chain combines TRBV5-1 with TRBJ2-1, with D possibly matching TRBD1 (6 bases). The germline gives CDR1 SGHRS, CDR2 YFSETQ. This CDR3 has 16 residues. Trimming took off 0 bases at V and 5 bases at J, with 15 bases between the two ends.

V and J are TRBV28 and TRBJ2-7; either TRBD1 or TRBD2 may fit D (5 bases each). Trimming shortened V by 5 bases and J by 3 bases, and 23 bases separated the two germline ends. CDR3 length equals 17 residues. Germline V CDR1 and CDR2: MDHEN, SYDVKM. CDR3 in DNA: TGTGCCAGCAGTCTGGGGGAAAATAGGGCTCTCGGCTACGAGCAGTACTTC. It codes for CASSLGENRALGYEQYF.

This clonotype was observed a few times. The chain combines TRBV5-1 with TRBJ2-5; D not resolved. The V gene's germline CDR1 is SGHRS and CDR2 YFSETQ. This CDR3 has 14 residues. With 3 bases removed from V and 0 bases from J, the gap between germline ends came to 9 bases. The CDR3 spells CASSSSGNQETQYF. Here the CDR3 DNA reads TGCGCCAGCAGCTCGTCTGGTAACCAAGAGACCCAGTACTTC.

The genes are TRBV24-1 and TRBJ1-1; D not certain. The CDR3 sequence is 13 residues long. The V gene's germline CDR1 is KGHDR and CDR2 SFDVKD. V was trimmed by 9 bases and J by 5 bases, leaving 15 bases between them. The CDR3 nucleotides are TGTGCCACCTCAGGCGGGCGATGGACTGAAGCTTTCTTT. This translates into CATSGGRWTEAFF.

The chain carries TRBV7-9 and TRBJ1-5, with D hard to call. The V gene's germline CDR1 is SEHNR and CDR2 FQNEAQ (reference sequence). V was clipped by 0 bases and J by 5 bases, with 8 bases between them. This CDR3 contains 14 residues. CDR3 in amino acids: CASSLAMGDQPQHF. CDR3 in DNA: TGTGCCAGCAGCTTAGCCATGGGCGATCAGCCCCAGCATTTT.

The rearrangement joins TRBV29-1 to TRBJ2-5; TRBD2 matches 8 bases. CDR1 and CDR2 from the germline V gene are SQVTM and ANQGSEA. V lost 3 bases and J lost 7; bases outside the gene matches: 7. The CDR3 spans 13 residues. CDR3 protein: CSVDGRALVTQYF. The CDR3 DNA is TGCAGCGTTGACGGGAGGGCCTTGGTGACCCAGTACTTC.

V and J are TRBV20-1 and TRBJ1-1; D gene ambiguous. Trimming shortened V by 2 bases and J by 10 bases, and 17 bases separated the two germline ends. Germline CDR1 is DFQATT and CDR2 is SNEGSKA (reference sequence). The CDR3 covers 13 residues. The CDR3 DNA is TGCAGTGCTAGACTGGATCAGGCCCCGGGAGCTTTCTTT. This translates into CSARLDQAPGAFF.

V is TRBV6-5 and J is TRBJ2-7; D may be TRBD1 (6 bases). The CDR3 covers 15 residues. Germline lookup yields CDR1 MNHEY and CDR2 SVGAGI. With 6 bases removed from V and 0 bases from J, the gap between germline ends came to 15 bases. Here the CDR3 DNA reads TGTGCCAGCAGCCGCCAGGGGCTTCACTCCTACGAGCAGTACTTC. Its protein is CASSRQGLHSYEQYF.

V is TRBV12-3 or TRBV12-4 and J is TRBJ1-1; D may be TRBD1 (5 bases). The CDR3 loop spans 13 amino acids. The V gene lost 5 bases and the J gene lost 1 base, with 8 bases spanning the gap. The CDR3 here is CASSPTGNTEAFF. CDR3 sequence (DNA): TGTGCCAGCAGTCCTACAGGGAACACTGAAGCTTTCTTT.

The V gene is TRBV29-1, the J gene TRBJ2-2; 7 nucleotides align to TRBD1. The CDR3 has 14 residues. Germline CDR1 is SQVTM and CDR2 is ANQGSEA. J lost 4 bases, V lost 4 bases, and 6 bases had no gene match. Written as DNA, the CDR3 is TGCAGCGTTGGCCAGGGGGTTAGCACCGGGGAGCTGTTTTTT. It is translated as CSVGQGVSTGELFF.

This clonotype was counted once. V gene TRBV19 combines with J gene TRBJ2-1; 7 bases agree with TRBD1. The CDR3 covers 14 residues. J was trimmed by 12 bases and V by 0 bases; bases with no gene match: 8. Germline V CDR1 and CDR2: LNHDA, SQIVND (reference sequence). CDR3 sequence (DNA): TGTGCCAGTAGTATAGACCCTCCCGGGACAGCGCAGTTCTTC. Amino acid sequence: CASSIDPPGTAQFF.

Sample share makes this clonotype large. V and J are TRBV5-1 and TRBJ1-1; TRBD1 is a possible D gene (5 bases). Germline V lookup: CDR1 SGHRS, CDR2 YFSETQ. This CDR3 region has 14 residues. With 1 base removed from V and 0 bases from J, the gap between germline ends came to 7 bases. The CDR3 is CASSLQGMNTEAFF. The CDR3 DNA is TGCGCCAGCAGCTTGCAGGGCATGAACACTGAAGCTTTCTTT.

The chain is built from TRBV5-1 and TRBJ1-1; TRBD1 matches 7 bases. The CDR3 has 14 amino acids. V lost 0 bases and J lost 5; bases outside the gene matches: 4. Germline loops: CDR1 SGHRS, CDR2 YFSETQ. The CDR3 loop reads CASSLVAGGTEAFF. As DNA, the CDR3 is TGCGCCAGCAGCTTGGTGGCAGGGGGAACTGAAGCTTTCTTT.

V is TRBV4-2 and J is TRBJ2-1, with D tentatively TRBD2 (6 bases). The germline CDR1 and CDR2 sequences are LGHNA and YNFKEQ. The CDR3 totals 16 residues. V lost 1 base, J lost 5 bases, and 15 bases lay in between. The CDR3 bases are TGTGCCAGCAGCCAAGTGGGACTGGGGTCCAACAATGAGCAGTTCTTC. This gives the protein CASSQVGLGSNNEQFF.

The chain couples TRBV27 to TRBJ2-7, with 10 bases aligning to TRBD1. CDR3 length equals 15 residues. Germline CDR1 reads MNHEY; CDR2 reads SMNVEV (reference sequence). V lost 6 bases to trimming and J lost 2 bases; unmatched junction nucleotides: 7. CDR3 in amino acids: CASRVRGQGTYEQYF. The CDR3 DNA reads as TGTGCCAGCAGAGTAAGGGGACAGGGGACCTACGAGCAGTACTTC.

A single count supports this clonotype. This chain joins TRBV11-2 and TRBJ2-1; D may match TRBD1 or TRBD2 (5 bases each). Germline loops: CDR1 SGHAT, CDR2 FQNNGV. V lost 7 bases to trimming and J lost 3 bases, with 16 bases between them. There are 15 residues in the CDR3. CDR3 DNA: TGTGCCAGCATCCCCCCGGGACCGAGCTACAATGAGCAGTTCTTC. Encoded protein: CASIPPGPSYNEQFF.

The chain links TRBV7-9 to TRBJ2-7, with TRBD2 as a possible D gene (6 bases). The CDR3 runs to 14 residues. Trimming cost V 1 base and J 7 bases, with 14 bases left between them. Germline CDR1 is SEHNR and CDR2 is FQNEAQ (reference sequence). The DNA of the CDR3 is TGTGCCAGCAGCTTAGAGGGCAGGGCGGGAGAGCAGTACTTC. This sequence encodes CASSLEGRAGEQYF.

V is TRBV28 and J is TRBJ1-1; unclear D gene. The V end was cut by 3 bases, the J end by 3 bases, with 11 bases between. Germline V CDR1 and CDR2: MDHEN, SYDVKM. This CDR3 spans 14 amino acids. CDR3 residues: CASSLTPSDTEAFF. The CDR3 bases are TGTGCCAGCAGTTTGACACCCTCGGACACTGAAGCTTTCTTT.